This entry is about one TCR beta chain. The antigen remains undetermined. The entry originates in a study of T cell responses to AZD1222 COVID-19 vaccine. Study as a whole: Pooling was applied to second doses at about 4 or about 12 weeks. Broader study findings: The donors showed a predominance of white British ancestry and of females, with possible underestimation of clonal diversity. Only 5 or 6 people who got AZD1222 tested seropositive at baseline.

The table came from immunoSEQ multiplex PCR; TCRdb's copy has only in-frame clones and leaves some out. Found here are some 120,000 clones, 88% of them singletons; the top ten hold approximately 8%. The V end was cut by 8 bases, the J end by 6 bases, with 11 bases between. Germline-derived CDR1 and CDR2 are ENHRY and SYGVKD. CDR3 length equals 12 residues. The sample in question was peripheral blood, obtained on day 0 of AZD1222 vaccination. This receptor was obtained from an adult in good health. The rearrangement joins TRBV10-3 to TRBJ2-1, with a tentative D call TRBD1 (6 bases). The CDR3 DNA sequence: TGTGCCATCTTGCTAGGGGGCAATGAGCAGTTCTTC. Protein sequence: CAILLGGNEQFF.